A single sample is the source of the 30 T cell receptor beta chains below, sequenced in a study of immune evolution from preneoplasia to lung adenocarcinoma. Clones were read by immunoSEQ multiplex PCR, and TCRdb kept only the in-frame ones, dropping some. This sample carries fewer than 8,500 clones, about 72% of them seen once, and the ten largest clones take just over 9%. The sequenced sample consisted of FFPE minimally invasive lung adenocarcinoma tissue. These receptors were taken from a donor at least 70 years old with lung adenocarcinoma.

J is TRBJ2-7 and V is TRBV2, with 8 bases matching TRBD1. Germline CDR1 and CDR2: SNHLY and FYNNEI. This CDR3 spans 12 amino acids. With V trimmed by 7 bases and J by 12 bases, 11 bases remained unmatched. In nucleotides, the CDR3 is TGTGCCAGCAACTCGGACAGGGTTTTGTTGTACTTC. Translated: CASNSDRVLLYF.

This clone was observed a single time. The J gene is TRBJ1-1, the V gene TRBV2, with D possibly matching TRBD1 (5 bases). The V end lost 4 bases, the J end lost 5 bases, and 11 bases lay between the germline ends. Germline CDR1 reads SNHLY; CDR2 reads FYNNEI. The CDR3 has 13 residues. As DNA, the CDR3 is TGTGCCAGCAGTGTGTGGGGGAGAACTGAAGCTTTCTTT. This encodes CASSVWGRTEAFF.

The gene calls are TRBV27 and TRBJ2-7, with 8 positions matching TRBD2. The CDR3 runs 16 residues. Unmatched junction bases numbered 6, after V lost 0 bases and J lost 2 bases. CDR1 is MNHEY, CDR2 SMNVEV, per germline (reference sequence). Here the CDR3 DNA reads TGTGCCAGCAGTTTATCCTCGGGAGGGCCCCCCTACGAGCAGTACTTC. This translates into CASSLSSGGPPYEQYF.

The chain employs TRBV7-2 and TRBJ1-1; D gene ambiguous. This CDR3 contains 14 residues. Looked up from germline, CDR1 is SGHTA and CDR2 is FQGNSA. V was cut by 1 base and J by 6 bases, with 12 bases left in between. The CDR3 coding sequence is TGTGCCAGCAGCTTAGTTGGAGGGTACCCTGAAGCTTTCTTT. Protein sequence: CASSLVGGYPEAFF.

The rearrangement links TRBV7-9 to TRBJ2-7; the D is unclear. Germline values: CDR1 SEHNR, CDR2 FQNEAQ (reference sequence). With 11 bases removed from V and 2 bases from J, the gap between germline ends came to 16 bases. This CDR3 is 13 amino acids long. The CDR3 here is CAVQTPTTYEQYF. The CDR3 region has the DNA TGTGCCGTACAGACCCCTACAACCTACGAGCAGTACTTC.

This chain connects TRBV6-1 to TRBJ1-3; D not resolved. V lost 0 bases and J lost 2, with 17 bases in between. The CDR3 is 18 residues long. CDR1 MNHNS and CDR2 SASEGT come from the germline V gene. The CDR3 here is CASSEAWAGRVTGNTIYF. DNA of the CDR3: TGTGCCAGCAGTGAAGCTTGGGCAGGTCGAGTAACTGGAAACACCATATATTTT.

The chain links TRBV29-1 to TRBJ2-7, with 10 nucleotides matching TRBD2. Germline CDR1 and CDR2: SQVTM and ANQGSEA. V lost 5 bases, J lost 2 bases, and 9 bases stayed unmatched. The CDR3 is 15 residues long. The CDR3 is CSVTGTSVSPYEQYF. DNA of the CDR3: TGCAGCGTTACCGGGACTAGCGTGTCCCCCTACGAGCAGTACTTC.

This chain joins TRBV29-1 and TRBJ1-1; 10 nucleotides line up with TRBD1. Trimming took 7 bases from V and 2 from J; bases not matched to a gene: 4. This CDR3 region has 13 residues. Germline assignment: CDR1 SQVTM and CDR2 ANQGSEA. CDR3 sequence: CSGVTGGNTEAFF. The CDR3 bases are TGCAGCGGTGTGACAGGGGGCAACACTGAAGCTTTCTTT.

The V and J genes are TRBV5-1 and TRBJ2-7, with D possibly called TRBD1 or TRBD2 (5 bases each). The CDR3 sequence is 12 residues long. CDR1 and CDR2 from the germline V gene are SGHRS and YFSETQ. Trimming took off 2 bases at V and 6 bases at J, with 9 bases between the two ends. The CDR3: CASSFGAAEQYF. DNA of the CDR3: TGCGCCAGCAGCTTCGGGGCCGCCGAGCAGTACTTC.

The gene calls are TRBV6-5 and TRBJ2-7; 8 bases map to TRBD2. Germline V gene sequence: CDR1 MNHEY, CDR2 SVGAGI. The CDR3 extends over 14 amino acids. V lost 4 bases and J lost 6; bases outside the gene matches: 8. CDR3 DNA: TGTGCCAGCAGTTCCGGGAGGGCCGGTAGCGAGCAGTACTTC. It encodes CASSSGRAGSEQYF.

The chain joins TRBV11-3 to TRBJ2-1, with D possibly TRBD2 on 5 matching bases. There are 16 residues in the CDR3. Germline values: CDR1 SGHNT, CDR2 YENEEA. V lost 1 base to trimming and J lost 7 bases, with 17 bases between them. CDR3 sequence: CASSLGQSARGNEQFF. DNA for the CDR3: TGTGCCAGCAGCTTAGGGCAGAGCGCTAGAGGGAATGAGCAGTTCTTC.

By proportion, this clone is hyperexpanded (1% or more). The same CDR3 can be traced to other DNA sequences in this sample. The V gene is TRBV28, the J gene TRBJ1-1, with TRBD1 identical over 9 bases. CDR1 is MDHEN, CDR2 SYDVKM, per germline. The V segment lost 5 bases and the J segment 10 bases; nucleotides outside the gene matches: 5. The CDR3 runs 12 residues. The CDR3 loop is CASSPPDRGAFF. In DNA form, the CDR3 reads TGTGCCAGCAGTCCGCCGGACAGGGGAGCTTTCTTT.

V gene TRBV20-1 combines with J gene TRBJ1-1; unclear D gene. V was pared by 0 bases and J by 8 bases, with 7 bases between. Germline loops: CDR1 DFQATT, CDR2 SNEGSKA (reference sequence). The CDR3 consists of 11 residues. CDR3 sequence (DNA): TGCAGTGCTAGAGATAGTGAAGAAGCTTTCTTT. Residues: CSARDSEEAFF.

CDR3 sequence (DNA): TGTGCCAGCAGTTTCATCTCGGGGCAGTTCTTC. This encodes CASSFISGQFF. This chain uses TRBV28 with TRBJ2-1; D not certain. Germline assignment: CDR1 MDHEN and CDR2 SYDVKM. V shed 3 bases and J shed 12 bases, with 9 bases lying between them. The CDR3 contains 11 residues.

The count of this clone is one. The chain recombines TRBV6-5 with TRBJ1-2, with D unresolved. The V and J ends lost 7 bases and 4 bases respectively, with 16 bases between them. The length of the CDR3 is 14 residues. Germline V gene sequence: CDR1 MNHEY, CDR2 SVGAGI. CDR3 loop: CASTPTSGRYGYTF. DNA for the CDR3: TGTGCCAGCACCCCCACGTCGGGCCGCTATGGCTACACCTTC.

The rearrangement uses TRBV11-2 and TRBJ2-2; D is uncertain. Germline V gene lookup returns CDR1 SGHAT and CDR2 FQNNGV. V was shortened by 2 bases and J by 8 bases, with 9 bases between the two germline ends. CDR3 length equals 13 residues. The CDR3 here is CASSLQQQGELFF. CDR3 nucleotide sequence: TGTGCCAGCAGCTTACAGCAACAAGGGGAGCTGTTTTTT.

V gene TRBV4-1 combines with J gene TRBJ1-2; D gene unclear. CDR3 size: 14 residues. CDR1 and CDR2 from the germline V gene are MGHRA and YSYEKL. V was cut by 2 bases and J by 3 bases, with 10 bases left in between. CDR3 protein: CASSQLGRDYGYTF. In DNA form, the CDR3 reads TGCGCCAGCAGCCAACTCGGAAGAGACTATGGCTACACCTTC.

V and J are TRBV14 and TRBJ1-4, with D hard to call. CDR3 length: 14 residues. Per germline, CDR1 SGHDN and CDR2 FVKESK. V was shortened by 4 bases and J by 5 bases, with 11 bases between the two germline ends. CDR3 DNA sequence: TGTGCCAGCAGCCCCGGGTCTCTAAATGAAAAACTGTTTTTT. It translates to CASSPGSLNEKLFF.

This rearrangement joins TRBV27 to TRBJ2-7; the match to TRBD2 covers 12 bases. The CDR3 runs 15 residues. Germline V gene lookup returns CDR1 MNHEY and CDR2 SMNVEV (reference sequence). V lost 4 bases and J lost 3; bases outside the gene matches: 4. CDR3 in amino acids: CASSWKLAGGYEQYF. As DNA, the CDR3 is TGTGCCAGCAGTTGGAAACTAGCGGGAGGCTACGAGCAGTACTTC.

The chain uses TRBV21-1 and TRBJ2-2; the table's D call, TRBD2, was not checked against the DNA. TRBV21-1 is assigned pseudogene status. The CDR3 covers 16 residues. The DNA for the CDR3 is TGTGCCAGCAGCACTCGACTAGCGGGAGGTACCGGGGAGCTGTTTTTT. This gives the protein CASSTRLAGGTGELFF.

This chain connects TRBV28 to TRBJ2-3; D not resolved. This CDR3 has 15 residues. The V and J ends lost 5 bases and 1 base respectively, with 13 bases between them. Germline CDR1 and CDR2: MDHEN and SYDVKM. Here the CDR3 reads CASSTRARGTDTQYF. The CDR3 DNA follows: TGTGCCAGCAGTACTCGGGCTCGCGGCACAGATACGCAGTATTTT.

This CDR3 is CASRYSRLAGDRYEQYF. As DNA, the CDR3 is TGTGCCAGCAGATACTCGAGGCTAGCGGGAGATCGGTACGAGCAGTACTTC. The chain uses TRBV28 and TRBJ2-7; 10 positions agree with TRBD2. Germline loops: CDR1 MDHEN, CDR2 SYDVKM. The CDR3 sequence is 17 residues long. V dropped 6 bases and J dropped 4; count of bases not matched to a gene: 15.

The chain couples TRBV7-8 to TRBJ2-1; a weak D match, TRBD2 (5 bases). The germline V gene has CDR1 SGHVS and CDR2 FQNEAQ. The germline V and J ends were trimmed by 5 bases and 5 bases, with 10 bases remaining between them. The CDR3 spans 13 residues. CDR3 in amino acids: CASSALLDNEQFF. For the CDR3, the DNA is TGTGCCAGCAGCGCGCTACTAGACAATGAGCAGTTCTTC.

The chain joins TRBV18 to TRBJ2-5; D may be TRBD2 (5 bases). V lost 0 bases and J 3 bases, leaving 17 bases between the germline ends. Germline CDR1 is KGHSH and CDR2 is LQKENI. This CDR3 region has 17 residues. CDR3 loop: CASSPPMSGSRKETQYF. The CDR3 DNA follows: TGTGCCAGCTCACCACCGATGTCGGGAAGCCGTAAAGAGACCCAGTACTTC.

The chain combines TRBV19 with TRBJ2-3; 7 bases are shared with TRBD2. From germline, CDR1 is LNHDA and CDR2 SQIVND (reference sequence). Losses at the gene ends were 3 bases for V and 5 bases for J; bases not matched to a gene: 8. The CDR3 length is 15 residues. The CDR3 coding sequence is TGTGCCAGTAGTATTGATGGCGGGAGAGAAGATACGCAGTATTTT. Translating gives CASSIDGGREDTQYF.

The rearrangement uses TRBV9 and TRBJ2-1, with D possibly being TRBD1 (5 bases). The CDR3 runs to 14 residues. Germline assignment: CDR1 SGDLS and CDR2 YYNGEE. V lost 4 bases and J lost 10, with 18 bases in between. CDR3 in amino acids: CASSPRPGSQEQFF. In DNA, the CDR3 is TGTGCCAGCAGCCCGAGGCCAGGGTCGCAGGAGCAGTTCTTC.

The CDR3 nucleotides read TGCGCCAGCAGCCAAACCACAGGGTTGGGCGAGCAGTACTTC. This translates into CASSQTTGLGEQYF. The chain employs TRBV4-1 and TRBJ2-7, with a possible D match to TRBD1 (6 bases). CDR3 size: 14 residues. Germline V gene data show CDR1 as MGHRA and CDR2 as YSYEKL. Trimming left V 2 bases short and J 6 bases short, with 14 bases between.

This chain links TRBV11-2 with TRBJ2-2; 10 bases align to TRBD2. Germline trimming cut 0 bases from V and 6 bases from J; bases unmatched to any gene: 4. This CDR3 comprises 16 residues. From germline, CDR1 is SGHAT and CDR2 FQNNGV. DNA for the CDR3: TGTGCCAGCAGCTTAGATGTCCTAGCGGGAGCCGGGGAGCTGTTTTTT. This codes for CASSLDVLAGAGELFF.

For this clone: A junction end diverges from the germline sequence, so it may reflect a read error. The gene calls are TRBV11-2 and TRBJ2-7; 8 bases are shared with TRBD2. Germline assignment: CDR1 SGHAT and CDR2 FQNNGV. The CDR3 spans 14 residues. The CDR3 reads CASRLAGSVHEQYF. DNA for the CDR3: TGTGCCAGCAGATTAGCGGGATCGGTGCACGAGCAGTACTTC.

As regards this clone: A junction boundary mismatches the germline segment, possibly from a read error. This sequence joins TRBV2 and TRBJ2-7, with 11 bases that match TRBD2. Per the germline V gene, CDR1 is SNHLY and CDR2 is FYNNEI. The CDR3 contains 16 residues. The CDR3 bases are TGTGCCAGCAGCGAAGGGACTAGCGGATTTAGCTACGAGCAGTACTTC. Translating it yields CASSEGTSGFSYEQYF.